This entry features one T cell receptor (beta chain) sequence. One Seattle source followed patients from active infection through their disease course. The CDR3 loop spans 16 amino acids. The V and J ends lost 6 bases and 5 bases respectively, with 22 bases between them. In germline, CDR1 is MNHEY, CDR2 SVGEGT. This entry comes from a study of blood T cell repertoires in COVID-19. As for the study in general: Sources were T cells, B-cell-depleted T cells, or PBMCs; the material itself was cDNA or gDNA.

Profiled with immunoSEQ multiplex PCR; TCRdb holds only in-frame clones, not every one. The sample holds fewer than 200,000 clones, more than 80% seen once. The chain couples TRBV6-2 or TRBV6-3 to TRBJ1-1; a weak D match, TRBD1 (5 bases). Sequenced sample: peripheral blood. The TCR originated in a woman older than 75 with COVID-19, enrolled during active disease. The CDR3 is CASSQPGRRVRTEAFF. The DNA of the CDR3 is TGTGCCAGCAGCCAACCCGGCCGCAGGGTAAGGACTGAAGCTTTCTTT.